This is a list of T cell receptor beta chains from one sample in a study of blood T cell repertoires in COVID-19. Generated by immunoSEQ multiplex PCR, the TCRdb table keeps only in-frame clones and is missing some. The table shows about 75,000 clones, with approximately 79% occurring only once. The sample comprised peripheral blood. Receptors originate from an elderly woman with active or convalescent COVID-19. Each CDR3 is given with its conserved first and last residue. The D gene is left open where the match is weak. Clone size is given for some rows only: seen once, a few or many times, or a class if the clone is expanded.

CDR3,DNA,D,size,J,V
CASSLARGQGREAFF,TGTGCCAGCAGCTTAGCCAGAGGACAGGGCCGTGAAGCTTTCTTT,TRBD1,.,TRBJ1-1,TRBV7-2
CASSVLGGGGSPLHF,TGTGCCAGCAGCGTCCTCGGGGGGGGCGGATCACCCCTCCACTTT,.,many,TRBJ1-6,TRBV5-6
CASSTTGLETQYF,TGTGCCAGCAGCACGACAGGCCTGGAGACCCAGTACTTC,.,.,TRBJ2-5,TRBV12-3/TRBV12-4
CATRGGSNQPQHF,TGTGCCACCCGAGGCGGTAGCAATCAGCCCCAGCATTTT,.,.,TRBJ1-5,TRBV15
CASRPTGSVGHEQFF,TGTGCCAGCAGACCAACAGGGTCTGTGGGTCATGAGCAGTTCTTC,.,once,TRBJ2-1,TRBV6-5
CASSPDRAGQFF,TGTGCCAGCTCACCGGACCGGGCGGGGCAGTTCTTC,.,.,TRBJ2-1,TRBV18
CASSLGASGAYNEQFF,TGTGCCAGCAGCTTAGGGGCTAGCGGAGCGTACAATGAGCAGTTCTTC,TRBD2,.,TRBJ2-1,TRBV7-6
CASSLAPRQGDEQYF,TGTGCCAGCAGCTTAGCGCCTCGACAGGGGGACGAGCAGTACTTC,TRBD1,.,TRBJ2-7,TRBV7-6
CASSRLGRGFGYGYTF,TGTGCCAGCAGCCGACTTGGGCGTGGTTTCGGCTATGGCTACACCTTC,.,.,TRBJ1-2,TRBV7-8
CASSQDRAPPGGGELFF,TGTGCTAGCAGCCAGGACAGGGCCCCACCGGGCGGCGGGGAGCTGTTTTTT,TRBD1,few,TRBJ2-2,TRBV7-7
CASTKNRDTYNEQFF,TGTGCCAGTACCAAGAACAGGGATACCTACAATGAGCAGTTCTTC,.,.,TRBJ2-1,TRBV19
CASSLAAGGLEHEQYF,TGTGCCAGCAGCTTAGCTGCTGGGGGCCTGGAGCACGAGCAGTACTTC,.,.,TRBJ2-7,TRBV7-2
CAIRSDWADTQYF,TGTGCCATCAGGTCGGACTGGGCAGATACGCAGTATTTT,.,.,TRBJ2-3,TRBV24-1
CAISDPGLQETQYF,TGTGCCATCAGTGACCCGGGACTGCAAGAGACCCAGTACTTC,.,.,TRBJ2-5,TRBV10-3
CASRRQGMGGYTF,TGTGCCAGCAGGCGACAGGGGATGGGCGGCTACACCTTC,TRBD1,.,TRBJ1-2,TRBV12-3/TRBV12-4
CASSQDFLPQETQYF,TGCGCCAGCAGCCAAGATTTCCTACCTCAAGAGACCCAGTACTTC,.,.,TRBJ2-5,TRBV4-3
CASSETSGAYSTDTQYF,TGTGCCAGCAGCGAGACTAGCGGGGCGTATAGCACAGATACGCAGTATTTT,TRBD2,once,TRBJ2-3,TRBV9
CASSLVGGSYEQYF,TGCGCCAGCAGCTTGGTTGGAGGTTCCTACGAGCAGTACTTC,.,.,TRBJ2-7,TRBV5-1
CASSPSGQGSTF,TGTGCCAGCAGCCCATCTGGACAGGGTAGCACCTTC,TRBD1,.,TRBJ1-2,TRBV7-2
CASSPPGSPSSYEQYF,TGTGCCAGCAGCCCCCCGGGGAGTCCTAGCTCCTACGAGCAGTACTTC,.,.,TRBJ2-7,TRBV9
CASSPSWREASSYNEQFF,TGTGCCAGCTCACCGAGTTGGCGGGAGGCGAGCTCCTACAATGAGCAGTTCTTC,TRBD2,.,TRBJ2-1,TRBV18